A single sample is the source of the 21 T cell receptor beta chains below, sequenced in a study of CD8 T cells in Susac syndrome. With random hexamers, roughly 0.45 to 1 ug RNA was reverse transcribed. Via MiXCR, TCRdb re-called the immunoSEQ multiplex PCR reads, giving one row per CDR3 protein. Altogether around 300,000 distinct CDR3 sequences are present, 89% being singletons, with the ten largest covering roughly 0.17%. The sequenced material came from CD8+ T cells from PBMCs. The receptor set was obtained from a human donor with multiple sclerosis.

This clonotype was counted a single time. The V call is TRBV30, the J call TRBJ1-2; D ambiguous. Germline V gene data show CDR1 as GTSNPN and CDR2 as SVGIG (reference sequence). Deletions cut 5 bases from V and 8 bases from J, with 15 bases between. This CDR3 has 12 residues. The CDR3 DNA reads TGTGCCTGGGCCGAGGACCCCCTAGGCTACACCTTC. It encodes CAWAEDPLGYTF. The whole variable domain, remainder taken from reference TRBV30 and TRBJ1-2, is SQTIHQWPATLVQPVGSPLSLECTVEGTSNPNLYWYRQAAGRGLQLLFYSVGIGQISSEVPQNLSASRPQDRQFILSSKKLLLSDSGFYLCAWAEDPLGYTFGSGTRLTVV.

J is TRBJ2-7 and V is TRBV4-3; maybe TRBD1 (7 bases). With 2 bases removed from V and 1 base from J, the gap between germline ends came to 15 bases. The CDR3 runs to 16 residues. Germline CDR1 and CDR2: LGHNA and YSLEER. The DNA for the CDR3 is TGCGCCAGCAGCCAATCTTCGACAGGGAGGTCCTACGAGCAGTACTTC. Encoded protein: CASSQSSTGRSYEQYF.

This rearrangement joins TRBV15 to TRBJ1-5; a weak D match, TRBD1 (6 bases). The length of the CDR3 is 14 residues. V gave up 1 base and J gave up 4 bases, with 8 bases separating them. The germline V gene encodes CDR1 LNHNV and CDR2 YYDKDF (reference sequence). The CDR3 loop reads CATSRGTGNQPQHF. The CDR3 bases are TGTGCCACCAGCAGAGGTACAGGGAATCAGCCCCAGCATTTT.

The CDR3 DNA is TGCGCCAGCAGTCAAGACAGGGCACCGTTTAATTCACCCCTCCACTTT. Protein product: CASSQDRAPFNSPLHF. The chain couples TRBV23-1 to TRBJ1-6; 7 positions agree with TRBD1. TRBV23-1 is reported as an ORF; its role is uncertain. With 2 bases clipped from V and 6 bases from J, the junction kept 7 bases outside the gene matches. The CDR3 runs 16 residues.

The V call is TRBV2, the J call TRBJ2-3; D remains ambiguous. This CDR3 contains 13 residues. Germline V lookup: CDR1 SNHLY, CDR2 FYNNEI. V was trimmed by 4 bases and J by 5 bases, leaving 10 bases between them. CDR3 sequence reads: CASSGLRLDTQYF. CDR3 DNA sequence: TGTGCCAGCAGTGGGCTAAGACTAGATACGCAGTATTTT.

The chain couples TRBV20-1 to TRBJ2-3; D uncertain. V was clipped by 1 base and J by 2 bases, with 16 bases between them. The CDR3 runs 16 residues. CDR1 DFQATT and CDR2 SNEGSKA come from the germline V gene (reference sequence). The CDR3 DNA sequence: TGCAGTGCTAGAGTATGGGGTGGGGATCCCACAGATACGCAGTATTTT. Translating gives CSARVWGGDPTDTQYF.

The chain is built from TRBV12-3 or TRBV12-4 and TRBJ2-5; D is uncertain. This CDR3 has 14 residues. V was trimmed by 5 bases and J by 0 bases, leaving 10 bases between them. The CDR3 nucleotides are TGTGCCAGCAGTGGCACCGACTACCAAGAGACCCAGTACTTC. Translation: CASSGTDYQETQYF.

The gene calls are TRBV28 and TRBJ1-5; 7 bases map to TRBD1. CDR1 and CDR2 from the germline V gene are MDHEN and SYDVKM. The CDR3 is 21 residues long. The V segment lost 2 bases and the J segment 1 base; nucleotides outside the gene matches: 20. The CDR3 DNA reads TGTGCCAGCAGTTTAAGGAACGACCGGGACAGTGACCTTTACAGCAATCAGCCCCAGCATTTT. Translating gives CASSLRNDRDSDLYSNQPQHF.

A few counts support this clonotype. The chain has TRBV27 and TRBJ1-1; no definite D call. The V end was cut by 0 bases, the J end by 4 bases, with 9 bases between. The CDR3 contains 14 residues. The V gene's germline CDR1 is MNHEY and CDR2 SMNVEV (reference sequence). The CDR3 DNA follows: TGTGCCAGCAGTTTATCAGGGATGGGCACTGAAGCTTTCTTT. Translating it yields CASSLSGMGTEAFF.

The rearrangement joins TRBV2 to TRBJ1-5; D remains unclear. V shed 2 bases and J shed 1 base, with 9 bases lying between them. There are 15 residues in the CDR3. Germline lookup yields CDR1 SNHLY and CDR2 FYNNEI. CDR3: CASSERPESNQPQHF. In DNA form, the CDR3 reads TGTGCCAGCAGTGAAAGGCCCGAGAGCAATCAGCCCCAGCATTTT.

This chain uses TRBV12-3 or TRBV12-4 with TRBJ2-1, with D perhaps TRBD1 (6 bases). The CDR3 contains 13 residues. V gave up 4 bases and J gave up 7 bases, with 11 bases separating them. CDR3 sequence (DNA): TGTGCCAGCAGTTGGCAGGGGTTGAATGAGCAGTTCTTC. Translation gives CASSWQGLNEQFF.

The CDR3 is CSARSGRAQETQYF. CDR3 bases: TGCAGTGCTAGAAGCGGGAGGGCCCAAGAGACCCAGTACTTC. This chain connects TRBV20-1 to TRBJ2-5; 10 bases are a match to TRBD2. Trimming cost V 2 bases and J 1 base; bases outside gene matches: 1. The V gene's germline CDR1 is DFQATT and CDR2 SNEGSKA (reference sequence). This CDR3 region has 14 residues.

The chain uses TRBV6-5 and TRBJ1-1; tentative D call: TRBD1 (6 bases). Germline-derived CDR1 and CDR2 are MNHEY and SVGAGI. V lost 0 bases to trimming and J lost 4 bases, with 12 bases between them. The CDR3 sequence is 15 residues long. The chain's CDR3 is CASSYSTGLGTEAFF. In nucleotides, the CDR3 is TGTGCCAGCAGTTACTCGACAGGCCTGGGCACTGAAGCTTTCTTT.

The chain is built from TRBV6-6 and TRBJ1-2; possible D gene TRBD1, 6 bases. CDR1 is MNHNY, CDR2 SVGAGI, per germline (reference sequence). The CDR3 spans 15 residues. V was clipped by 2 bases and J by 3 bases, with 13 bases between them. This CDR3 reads CASSYVWGAHYGYTF. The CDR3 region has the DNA TGTGCCAGCAGTTACGTGTGGGGGGCCCACTATGGCTACACCTTC.

CDR3 protein: CAWESWASDTDTQYF. In nucleotides, the CDR3 is TGTGCCTGGGAAAGCTGGGCTAGCGACACAGATACGCAGTATTTT. This sequence joins TRBV30 and TRBJ2-3; TRBD2 is a possible D gene (6 bases). Trimming took off 5 bases at V and 2 bases at J, with 17 bases between the two ends. Germline CDR1 is GTSNPN and CDR2 is SVGIG (reference sequence). CDR3 length: 15 residues.

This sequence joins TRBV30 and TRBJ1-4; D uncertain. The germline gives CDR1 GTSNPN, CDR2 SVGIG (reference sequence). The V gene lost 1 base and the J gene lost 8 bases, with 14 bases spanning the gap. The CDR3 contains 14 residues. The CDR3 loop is CAWSGFEGYEKLFF. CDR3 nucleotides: TGTGCCTGGAGTGGATTCGAGGGATACGAAAAACTGTTTTTT.

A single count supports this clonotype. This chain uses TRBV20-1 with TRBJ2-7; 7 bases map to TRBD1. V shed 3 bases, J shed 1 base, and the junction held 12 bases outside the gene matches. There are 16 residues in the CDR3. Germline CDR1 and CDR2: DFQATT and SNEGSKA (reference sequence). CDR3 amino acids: CSASAARQGSSYEQYF. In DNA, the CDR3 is TGCAGTGCTAGCGCTGCCCGACAGGGCTCATCCTACGAGCAGTACTTC.

CDR3 residues: CASSIGLAGAGELFF. In DNA, the CDR3 is TGTGCCAGTAGTATCGGACTAGCGGGAGCCGGGGAGCTGTTTTTT. V usage is TRBV19 and J usage is TRBJ2-2, with TRBD2 matching 13 bases. Germline-derived CDR1 and CDR2 are LNHDA and SQIVND (reference sequence). The V and J ends lost 3 bases and 6 bases, in that order; junction bases with no gene match: 1. The CDR3 contains 15 residues.

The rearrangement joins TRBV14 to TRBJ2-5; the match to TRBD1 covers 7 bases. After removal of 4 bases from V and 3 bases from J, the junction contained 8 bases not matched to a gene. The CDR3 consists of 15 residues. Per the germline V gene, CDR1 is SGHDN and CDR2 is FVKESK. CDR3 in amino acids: CASSPIRGSEETQYF. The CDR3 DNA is TGTGCCAGCAGCCCCATCAGGGGGTCGGAAGAGACCCAGTACTTC.

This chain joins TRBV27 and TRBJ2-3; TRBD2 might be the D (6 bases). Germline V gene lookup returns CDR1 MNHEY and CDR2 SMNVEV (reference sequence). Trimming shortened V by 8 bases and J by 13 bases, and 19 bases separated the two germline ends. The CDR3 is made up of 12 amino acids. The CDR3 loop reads CASGPSWDSEYF. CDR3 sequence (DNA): TGTGCCAGCGGGCCCTCGTGGGACTCCGAGTATTTT.

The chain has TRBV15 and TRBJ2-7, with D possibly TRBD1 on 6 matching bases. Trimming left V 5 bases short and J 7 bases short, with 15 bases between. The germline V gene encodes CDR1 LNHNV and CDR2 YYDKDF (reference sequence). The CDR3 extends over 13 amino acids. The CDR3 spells CATSGRRGMEQYF. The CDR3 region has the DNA TGTGCCACCAGCGGTCGCAGGGGTATGGAGCAGTACTTC.